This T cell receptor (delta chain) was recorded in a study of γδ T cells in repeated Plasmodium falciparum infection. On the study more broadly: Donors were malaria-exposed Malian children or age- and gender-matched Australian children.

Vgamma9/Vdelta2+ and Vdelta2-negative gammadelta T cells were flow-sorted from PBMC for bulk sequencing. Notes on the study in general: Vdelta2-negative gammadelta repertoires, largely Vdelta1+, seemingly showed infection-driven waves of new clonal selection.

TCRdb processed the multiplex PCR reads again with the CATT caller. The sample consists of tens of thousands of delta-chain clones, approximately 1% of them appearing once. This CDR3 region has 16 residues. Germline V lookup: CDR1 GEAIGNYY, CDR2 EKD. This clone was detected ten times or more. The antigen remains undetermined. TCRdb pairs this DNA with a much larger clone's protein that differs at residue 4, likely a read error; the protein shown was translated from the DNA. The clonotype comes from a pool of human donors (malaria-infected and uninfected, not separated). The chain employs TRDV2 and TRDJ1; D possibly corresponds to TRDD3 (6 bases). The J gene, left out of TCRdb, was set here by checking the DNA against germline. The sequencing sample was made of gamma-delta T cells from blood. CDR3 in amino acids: CACGTDAGGPTDKLIF. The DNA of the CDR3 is TGTGCCTGTGGCACCGACGCAGGGGGACCCACCGATAAACTCATCTTT.